This record covers a single TCR beta chain. Its antigen specificity is not known. Per-nucleotide qualities are absent, and no much larger clonotype sits a single base away. In the prospective study, participants were about 18 to 95 years old, resided in around 25 geographic areas of the United States, and were enrolled through a virtual design. Cohort assignment in the prospective study relied on participant-reported clinical history from a screening survey and a study questionnaire. For ImmuneRACE Cohort 3, a participant was defined as recovered based on two consecutive negative NP/OP PCR tests, clearance by a healthcare professional, or resolution of symptoms. In the prospective study, whole blood, serum and a nasopharyngeal or oropharyngeal swab were collected from each participant by mobile phlebotomists. Additional blood draws and questionnaires over an approximately two-month period could optionally be provided by prospective study participants. Before DNA extraction, blood samples from the prospective study were shipped at room temperature or frozen.

The sample originates from a study of blood T cell repertoires in COVID-19 (TCRdb year 2020). Concerning the study at large: The collaborator samples originated in the United States, Italy and Spain and spanned the acute and convalescent phases of COVID-19. The samples were drawn from the first 160 participants of the ongoing ImmuneRACE study and from some 1,300 subjects provided by 6 global collaborators. The material from the prospective study consisted of cDNA or gDNA derived from T cells, B-cell-depleted T cells, or PBMCs. The sample metadata nearly always contained a de-identified subject ID, COVID-19 status, age in years and sex. The repertoires were released in a freely available public database intended as a resource for research on the immune response to SARS-CoV-2. The dataset comprised deeply sampled blood TCRbeta repertoires from subjects exposed to, actively infected with, or recovered from COVID-19. HLA class I and class II types, where available, came from metadata supplied by the sample provider rather than from assay-based typing.

CDR3 length: 11 amino acids, cysteine to phenylalanine. The read is trimmed to its CDR3 DNA, 33 bases read in frame from base 1. Trimming at the junction amounts to 7 bases on V and 2 bases on J, and the germline ends lie 4 bases apart. CDR1 and CDR2 were assigned from the germline V gene as MNHEY and SVGAGI. Summary of the overall study and its limitations: The amount of clinical and demographic metadata varied by source and participant and was provided uncurated.

The immunoSEQ Assay, a bias-controlled multiplex PCR, was used to amplify TCRbeta CDR3 regions from genomic DNA. Regarding the original processing steps: Nucleated cell counts per sample were estimated from amplification of reference gene primers within the assay. To quantify the absolute abundance of each unique TCRbeta CDR3 rearrangement, sequence reads were collapsed and filtered. Productive Simpson clonality was computed per sample as the square root of Simpson's diversity index over productive rearrangements. What TCRdb holds here is the immuneACCESS table cut down to in-frame rearrangements. Part of the clones is not present; checked against another copy, under half of the missing clones reflect an unresolved V gene, and the others are unexplained. The V and J calls and clone size were taken over from that table, and D and trimming were inferred from the DNA. The sample contains some 130,000 clones, around 80% of them found a single time. Around 5.5% of the sample is taken by the ten largest.

The source material was PBMCs or T cells enriched from blood (not recorded which). This TCR derives from a woman aged 45 to 65 who had recovered from COVID-19. This sequence uses TRBV6-5 and TRBJ2-3; the D gene cannot be resolved reliably. The encoded CDR3 is CASTNTDTQYF. The DNA reads as follows: TGTGCCAGCACTAACACAGATACGCAGTATTTT.